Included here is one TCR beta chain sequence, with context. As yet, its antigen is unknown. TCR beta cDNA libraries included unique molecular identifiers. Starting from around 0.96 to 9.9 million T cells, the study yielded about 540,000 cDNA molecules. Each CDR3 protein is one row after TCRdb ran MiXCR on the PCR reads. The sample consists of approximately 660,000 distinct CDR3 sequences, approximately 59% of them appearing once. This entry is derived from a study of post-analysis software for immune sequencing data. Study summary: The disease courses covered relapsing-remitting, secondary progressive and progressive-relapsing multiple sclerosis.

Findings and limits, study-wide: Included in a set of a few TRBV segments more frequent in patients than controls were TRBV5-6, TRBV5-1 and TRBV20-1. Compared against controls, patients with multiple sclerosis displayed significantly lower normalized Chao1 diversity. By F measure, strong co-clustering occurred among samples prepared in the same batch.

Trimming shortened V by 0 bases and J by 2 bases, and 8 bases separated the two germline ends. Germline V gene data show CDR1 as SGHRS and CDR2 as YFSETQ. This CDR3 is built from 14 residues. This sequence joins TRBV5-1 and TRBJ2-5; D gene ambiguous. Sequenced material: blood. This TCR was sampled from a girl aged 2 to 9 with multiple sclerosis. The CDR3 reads CASSLGSPQETQYF. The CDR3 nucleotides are TGCGCCAGCAGCTTGGGCAGCCCACAAGAGACCCAGTACTTC.